One T cell receptor (beta chain) is described in this entry. The antigen remains undetermined. Sequenced by immunoSEQ multiplex PCR; TCRdb stores in-frame clones only, minus some. The profile shows fewer than 800,000 clones, roughly nine tenths of them singletons. V shed 5 bases and J 6 bases; nucleotides not matched to a gene: 15. CDR1 is MDHEN, CDR2 SYDVKM, per germline. The CDR3 is 18 amino acids. The record originates from a study of shared clonotypes between healthy human individuals. Study results and caveats: The naive CD4 repertoires of a few donors were compared, and around 4.7% of clonotypes were shared.

Naive CD8 cells were CD45RO-negative, positively selected for CCR7, excluding terminally differentiated effector memory CD45RA+ cells. All the donors were Caucasian adults who lived in Nashville, Tennessee. The source is a man younger than 45 in good health. The genes are TRBV28 and TRBJ2-1, with 11 bases lining up with TRBD2. The sequencing sample was made of naive CD8+ T cells sorted from blood. The DNA of the CDR3 is TGTGCCAGCAGTCCTAGCGGGAGGCCTCTTCTCTACAGCAATGAGCAGTTCTTC. Amino acid sequence: CASSPSGRPLLYSNEQFF.